This T cell receptor (beta chain) is drawn from a study of blood T cells in healthy people across ages. A second PCR, run for roughly 6 to 11 cycles, used a sample-barcoded 5' primer plus a J-beta primer mix. TCRdb reprocessed the 5' RACE reads via MiXCR and lists one record per CDR3 protein. The sample carries approximately 810,000 distinct CDR3 sequences, 36% recorded once. The ends lost 2 bases at V and 5 bases at J; junction bases unmatched: 8. This CDR3 is built from 17 residues. CDR1 is SGHTA and CDR2 is FQGNSA in the germline V gene. Sequencing input: blood. The origin of this receptor is a man younger than 35 in good health. The gene calls are TRBV7-2 and TRBJ2-5, with TRBD2 matching 13 bases. The CDR3 is CASSLMGTSGALETQYF. CDR3 DNA: TGTGCCAGCAGCTTAATGGGGACTAGCGGGGCCCTGGAGACCCAGTACTTC.